The T cell receptor (beta chain) described here comes from a study of blood T cell repertoires in COVID-19. Authors' methods: Estimates of nucleated cell counts were drawn from the amplification of reference gene primers. Data came from immunoSEQ multiplex PCR; TCRdb stores just in-frame clones and leaves some out. V, J and clone size are those of that table, while D and trimming were read from the DNA. The repertoire holds approximately 110,000 clones, approximately 88% seen once, with 0.7% to 0.85% in the top ten. CDR3 length equals 17 residues. V shed 1 base, J shed 0 bases, and the junction held 1 base outside the gene matches. The germline gives CDR1 LGHDT, CDR2 YNNKEL (reference sequence).

V usage is TRBV3-1 (or the pseudogene TRBV3-2) and J usage is TRBJ2-2; 11 positions match TRBD2. The TCR originated in a woman in her seventies with acute or convalescent COVID-19. The sample consisted of peripheral blood. The CDR3 nucleotides are TGTGCCAGCAGCCAAGGGACTAGCGGGTCGAACACCGGGGAGCTGTTTTTT. This translates into CASSQGTSGSNTGELFF.